This T cell receptor (beta chain) was observed in a study of monozygotic twins with inflammatory bowel disease. General study findings and limits: Varied immunosuppressive treatments among patients may have increased repertoire variability.

Eight cDNA synthesis reactions were run for every sample. Following a re-call of the 5' RACE reads, TCRdb has one entry per CDR3 protein and lacks DNA. This specimen shows a few hundred thousand distinct CDR3 sequences; the ten leading clones hold 5.6%. With respect to this clonotype: What it recognizes is unknown.

Collection yielded roughly 2.5 ml of blood per donor. The CDR3 spans 15 residues. Germline assignment: CDR1 SGHTA and CDR2 FQGNSA. The gene calls are TRBV7-2 and TRBJ1-5. This TCR was recovered from a human donor with ulcerative colitis or Crohn's disease, or a healthy co-twin of an affected twin (not recorded which). Sequencing was performed on blood. CDR3 protein: CASSLDPTPNQPQHF.